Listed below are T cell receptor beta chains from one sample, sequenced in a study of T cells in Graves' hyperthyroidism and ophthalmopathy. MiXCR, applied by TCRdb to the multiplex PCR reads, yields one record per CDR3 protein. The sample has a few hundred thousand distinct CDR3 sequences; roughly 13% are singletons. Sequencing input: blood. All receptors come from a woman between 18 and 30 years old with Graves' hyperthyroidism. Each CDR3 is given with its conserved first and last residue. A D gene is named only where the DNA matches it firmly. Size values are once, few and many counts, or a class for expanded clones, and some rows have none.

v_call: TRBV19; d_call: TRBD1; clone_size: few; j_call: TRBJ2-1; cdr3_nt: TGTGCCAGTAGTGGACAGGTAGAGGGGTTTGAGCAGTTCTTC; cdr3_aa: CASSGQVEGFEQFF
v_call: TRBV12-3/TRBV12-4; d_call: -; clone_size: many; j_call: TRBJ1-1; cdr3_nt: TGTGCCAGCAGTTTTCGGGGCCCCAAGGGAACTGAAGCTTTCTTT; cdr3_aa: CASSFRGPKGTEAFF
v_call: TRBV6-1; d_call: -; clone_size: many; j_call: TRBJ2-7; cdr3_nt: TGTGCCAGCAGTACTCACGGGCCCCTAGCCTACGAGCAGTACTTC; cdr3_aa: CASSTHGPLAYEQYF
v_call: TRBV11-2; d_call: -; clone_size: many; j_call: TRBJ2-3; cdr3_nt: TGTGCCAGCAGCTTAGAGACATCTAATACGCAGTATTTT; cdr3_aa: CASSLETSNTQYF
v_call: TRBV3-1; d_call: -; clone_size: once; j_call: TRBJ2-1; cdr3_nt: TGTGCCAGCAGCCAAGGTCGATACTCCTACAATGAGCAGTTCTTC; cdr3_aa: CASSQGRYSYNEQFF
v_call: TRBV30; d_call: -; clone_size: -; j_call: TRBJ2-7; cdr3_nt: TGTGCCTGGAGTGTACTCGGCGGACTCTCCTACGAGCAGTACTTC; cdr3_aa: CAWSVLGGLSYEQYF
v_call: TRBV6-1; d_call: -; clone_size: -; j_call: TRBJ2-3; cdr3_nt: TGTGCCAGCAGTGGGGGGGCGCTCCCAGATACGCAGTATTTT; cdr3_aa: CASSGGALPDTQYF
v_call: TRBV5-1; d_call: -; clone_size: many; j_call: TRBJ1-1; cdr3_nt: TGCGCCAGCAGCTTGGCAGGCCGGTCGAACACTGAAGCTTTCTTT; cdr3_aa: CASSLAGRSNTEAFF
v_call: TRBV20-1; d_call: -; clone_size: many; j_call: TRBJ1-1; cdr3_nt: TGCAGTGCTAGAAGGGCATCCCCGGGGACTGAAGCTTTCTTT; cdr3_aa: CSARRASPGTEAFF
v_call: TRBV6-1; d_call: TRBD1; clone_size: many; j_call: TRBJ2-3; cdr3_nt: TGTGCCAGCATAGGCAGGGGGACAGATACGCAGTATTTT; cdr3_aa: CASIGRGTDTQYF
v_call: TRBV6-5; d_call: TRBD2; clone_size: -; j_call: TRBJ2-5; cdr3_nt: TGTGCCAGCAGTTACCCATCAGGAGTTAAAGCGGGAGTAGGAGAGACCCAGTACTTC; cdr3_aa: CASSYPSGVKAGVGETQYF
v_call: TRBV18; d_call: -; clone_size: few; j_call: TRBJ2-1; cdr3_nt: TGTGCCAGCTCATCTACAGGGAACCCTTACAATGAGCAGTTCTTC; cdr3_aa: CASSSTGNPYNEQFF
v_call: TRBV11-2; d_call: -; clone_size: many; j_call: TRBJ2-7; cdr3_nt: TGTGCCAGCAGCTTAGTCGACGGGGCCTCCTACGAGCAGTACTTC; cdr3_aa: CASSLVDGASYEQYF
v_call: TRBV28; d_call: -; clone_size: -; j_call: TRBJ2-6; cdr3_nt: TGTGCCAGCAGTCCCCCTCCCGGAGGTGGGGCCAACGTCCTGACTTTC; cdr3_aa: CASSPPPGGGANVLTF
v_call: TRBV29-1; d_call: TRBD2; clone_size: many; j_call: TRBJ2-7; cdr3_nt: TGCAGCGTCAGGACTAGCGGACCTACTGAGCAGTACTTC; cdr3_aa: CSVRTSGPTEQYF
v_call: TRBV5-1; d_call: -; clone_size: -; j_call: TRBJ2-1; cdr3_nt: TGCGCCAGCAGCTTCGCAATCGGACGGAGCTCCTACAATGAGCAGTTCTTC; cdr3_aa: CASSFAIGRSSYNEQFF
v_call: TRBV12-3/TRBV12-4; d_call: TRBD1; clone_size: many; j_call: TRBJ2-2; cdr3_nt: TGTGCCAGCAGGGACGGGACAGTCTTCACCGGGGAGCTGTTTTTT; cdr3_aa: CASRDGTVFTGELFF
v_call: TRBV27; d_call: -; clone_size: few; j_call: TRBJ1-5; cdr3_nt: TGTGCCAGCAGACAGGGATGGAGTCAGCCCCAGCATTTT; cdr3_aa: CASRQGWSQPQHF
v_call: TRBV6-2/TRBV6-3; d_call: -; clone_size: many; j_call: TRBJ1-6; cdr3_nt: TGTGCCAGCAGTTACAGCGATAATTCACCCCTCCACTTT; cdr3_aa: CASSYSDNSPLHF
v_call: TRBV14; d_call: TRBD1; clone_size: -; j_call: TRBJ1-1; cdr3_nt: TGTGCCAGCAGCCAACGCACAGGGGCCAATGAAGCTTTCTTT; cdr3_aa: CASSQRTGANEAFF
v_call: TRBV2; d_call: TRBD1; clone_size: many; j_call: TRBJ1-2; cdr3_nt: TGTGCCAGCAGTGATCATGGACAGGGGAAATATGGCTACACCTTC; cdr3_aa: CASSDHGQGKYGYTF
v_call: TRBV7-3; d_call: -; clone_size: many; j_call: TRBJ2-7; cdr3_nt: TGTGCCAGCAGCGGGGACGGCTACGAGCAGTACTTC; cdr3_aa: CASSGDGYEQYF
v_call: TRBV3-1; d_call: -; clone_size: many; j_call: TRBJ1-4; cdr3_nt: TGTGCCAGCAGCCCGACGACAGGATATAATGAAAAACTGTTTTTT; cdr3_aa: CASSPTTGYNEKLFF
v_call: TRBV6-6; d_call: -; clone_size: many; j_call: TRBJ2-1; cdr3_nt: TGTGCCAGCAGTTACTCTGCTAGGCCAGCCTACAATGAGCAGTTCTTC; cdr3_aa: CASSYSARPAYNEQFF
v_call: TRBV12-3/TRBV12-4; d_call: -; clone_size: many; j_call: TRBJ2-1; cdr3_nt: TGTGCCAGCAGTCCGGCAGGGAGCTCCTACAATGAGCAGTTCTTC; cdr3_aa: CASSPAGSSYNEQFF
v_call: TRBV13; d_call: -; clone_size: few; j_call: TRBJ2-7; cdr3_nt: TGTGCCAGCAGCTTAGGGAGGCAGACCTACGAGCAGTACTTC; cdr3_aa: CASSLGRQTYEQYF
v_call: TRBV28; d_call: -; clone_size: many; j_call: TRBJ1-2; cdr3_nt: TGTGCCAGCAGTCCAGGGCCCTATAACTATGGCTACACCTTC; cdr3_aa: CASSPGPYNYGYTF
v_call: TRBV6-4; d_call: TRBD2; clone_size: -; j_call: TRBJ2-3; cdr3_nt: TGTGCCAGCAGTGACGGTGGGAGCGGGGAAGATACGCAGTATTTT; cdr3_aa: CASSDGGSGEDTQYF